This TCR beta chain emerged from a study of control samples from healthy donors and cancer patients. The method was immunoSEQ multiplex PCR; TCRdb's version includes in-frame clones alone and lacks a portion of them. This table holds around 150,000 clones, just over 95% found once. The CDR3 runs to 14 residues. V lost 7 bases and J lost 3; bases outside the gene matches: 8. Per germline, CDR1 MDHEN and CDR2 SYDVKM. The rearrangement uses TRBV28 and TRBJ2-7; 8 positions match TRBD1. The receptor's source is a woman aged 30 to 39 in good health. The sequenced sample was blood. CDR3 nucleotide sequence: TGTGCCAGCACCAAAGGACAGGGATTCTACGAGCAGTACTTC. Amino acids: CASTKGQGFYEQYF.